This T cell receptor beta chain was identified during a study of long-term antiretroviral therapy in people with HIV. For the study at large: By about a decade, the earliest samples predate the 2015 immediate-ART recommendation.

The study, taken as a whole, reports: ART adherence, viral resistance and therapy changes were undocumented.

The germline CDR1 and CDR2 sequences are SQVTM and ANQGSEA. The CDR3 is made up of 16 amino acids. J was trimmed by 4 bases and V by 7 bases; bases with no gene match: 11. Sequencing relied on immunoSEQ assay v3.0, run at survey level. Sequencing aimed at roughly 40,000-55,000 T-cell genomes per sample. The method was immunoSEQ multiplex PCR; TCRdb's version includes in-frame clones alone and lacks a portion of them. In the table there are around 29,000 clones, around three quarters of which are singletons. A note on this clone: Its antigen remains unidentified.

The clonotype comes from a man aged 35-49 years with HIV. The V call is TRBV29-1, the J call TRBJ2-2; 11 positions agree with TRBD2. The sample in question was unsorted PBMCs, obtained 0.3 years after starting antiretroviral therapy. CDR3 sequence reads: CSATLGGLAATGELFF. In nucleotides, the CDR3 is TGCAGCGCCACCCTAGGGGGACTAGCGGCCACCGGGGAGCTGTTTTTT.